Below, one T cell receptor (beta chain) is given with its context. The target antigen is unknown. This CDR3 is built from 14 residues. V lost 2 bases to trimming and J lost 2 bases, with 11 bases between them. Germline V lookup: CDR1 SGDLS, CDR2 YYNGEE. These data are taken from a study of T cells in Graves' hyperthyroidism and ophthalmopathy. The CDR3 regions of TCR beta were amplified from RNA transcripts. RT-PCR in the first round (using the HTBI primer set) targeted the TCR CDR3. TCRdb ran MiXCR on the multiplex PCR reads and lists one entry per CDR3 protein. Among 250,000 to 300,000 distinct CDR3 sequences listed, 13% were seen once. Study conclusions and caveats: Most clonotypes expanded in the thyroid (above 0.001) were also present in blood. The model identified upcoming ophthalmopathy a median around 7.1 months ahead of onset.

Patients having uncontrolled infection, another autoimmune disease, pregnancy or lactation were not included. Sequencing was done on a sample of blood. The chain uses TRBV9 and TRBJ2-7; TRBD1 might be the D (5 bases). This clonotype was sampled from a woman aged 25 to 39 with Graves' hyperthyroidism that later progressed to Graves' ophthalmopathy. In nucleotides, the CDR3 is TGTGCCAGCAGCGTGAGTTGGGGCACCTACGAGCAGTACTTC. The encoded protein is CASSVSWGTYEQYF.